The rows below give T cell receptor beta chains drawn from one sample of a study of response to subunit inactivated influenza vaccine. Via MiXCR, TCRdb re-called the RT-PCR reads, giving one row per CDR3 protein. The table includes roughly 630,000 distinct CDR3 sequences, about 14% detected once. The material sequenced was PBMCs from blood, taken roughly 2 weeks before vaccination. Receptors were obtained from a man aged 50 to 60 who received an inactivated influenza vaccine. CDR3s include the opening cysteine and the closing phenylalanine or tryptophan. Each record gives: clone size, J gene, D gene, V gene, CDR3 protein, CDR3 DNA. The D gene is left open where the match is weak. The size of a clone is reported for some rows only, either as once, few or many, or as a class for expanded clones.

. | TRBJ2-1 | . | TRBV10-3 | CAISPDIRNEQFF | TGTGCCATCAGTCCGGACATTCGCAATGAGCAGTTCTTC
many | TRBJ2-7 | TRBD2 | TRBV5-6 | CASSFSGSGYEQYF | TGTGCCAGCAGCTTTAGCGGGAGCGGCTACGAGCAGTACTTC
. | TRBJ2-1 | TRBD2 | TRBV3-1 | CASKTSGGHRNNEQFF | TGTGCCAGCAAGACTAGCGGGGGCCACCGAAACAATGAGCAGTTCTTC
many | TRBJ2-3 | . | TRBV7-2 | CASSLDSRRQYF | TGTGCCAGCAGCTTAGACTCGAGGCGGCAGTATTTT
many | TRBJ2-1 | TRBD2 | TRBV9 | CASSVFALAGKGPYNEQFF | TGTGCCAGCAGCGTATTTGCTTTAGCGGGAAAGGGGCCCTACAATGAGCAGTTCTTC
. | TRBJ1-6 | . | TRBV20-1 | CSARVGQEGISPLHF | TGCAGTGCTAGGGTCGGTCAGGAAGGGATATCACCCCTCCACTTT
few | TRBJ2-3 | . | TRBV20-1 | CSARDEGESPFMTDTQYF | TGCAGTGCTAGAGATGAGGGGGAGAGTCCGTTTATGACAGATACGCAGTATTTT
few | TRBJ2-5 | . | TRBV7-9 | CASSLDPRSQETQYF | TGTGCCAGCAGCTTAGATCCTCGGTCCCAAGAGACCCAGTACTTC
few | TRBJ2-2 | TRBD2 | TRBV4-3 | CASSQDRSGSTTGELFF | TGCGCCAGCAGCCAAGATAGGAGCGGGAGTACCACCGGGGAGCTGTTTTTT
few | TRBJ2-5 | TRBD2 | TRBV20-1 | CSARVLAGAQETQYF | TGCAGTGCTAGGGTGCTAGCGGGGGCCCAAGAGACCCAGTACTTC
few | TRBJ2-7 | TRBD1 | TRBV20-1 | CSAVGQGLWEQYF | TGCAGTGCTGTGGGACAGGGTCTATGGGAGCAGTACTTC
few | TRBJ2-1 | . | TRBV14 | CASSQVGVHNEQFF | TGTGCCAGCAGCCAAGTCGGGGTCCACAATGAGCAGTTCTTC
many | TRBJ1-4 | . | TRBV5-5 | CASSFLPSSATNEKLFF | TGTGCCAGCAGCTTTCTTCCCTCTTCTGCAACTAATGAAAAACTGTTTTTT
few | TRBJ2-4 | TRBD1 | TRBV7-2 | CASSLAFGQGASKNIQYF | TGTGCCAGCAGCTTAGCCTTCGGACAGGGGGCTTCCAAAAACATTCAGTACTTC
. | TRBJ2-7 | . | TRBV6-1 | CASSESGVYYEQYF | TGTGCCAGCAGTGAATCAGGGGTCTATTACGAGCAGTACTTC
. | TRBJ2-3 | TRBD2 | TRBV7-9 | CASSFVAGAHTQYF | TGTGCCAGCAGCTTCGTGGCGGGAGCACATACGCAGTATTTT
. | TRBJ2-5 | . | TRBV7-2 | CASSLEWTQYF | TGTGCCAGCAGCTTAGAATGGACCCAGTACTTC
. | TRBJ2-1 | . | TRBV30 | CARARGGQVRDNEQFF | TGTGCCCGTGCCCGGGGCGGCCAGGTCCGCGACAATGAGCAGTTCTTC
. | TRBJ2-4 | TRBD2 | TRBV6-1 | CASSSGTSGGAQNIQYF | TGTGCCAGCAGCTCCGGGACTAGCGGGGGGGCCCAAAACATTCAGTACTTC
few | TRBJ2-7 | TRBD1 | TRBV11-2 | CASSQLQGAPSYEQYF | TGTGCCAGCAGCCAATTACAGGGGGCCCCTTCCTACGAGCAGTACTTC